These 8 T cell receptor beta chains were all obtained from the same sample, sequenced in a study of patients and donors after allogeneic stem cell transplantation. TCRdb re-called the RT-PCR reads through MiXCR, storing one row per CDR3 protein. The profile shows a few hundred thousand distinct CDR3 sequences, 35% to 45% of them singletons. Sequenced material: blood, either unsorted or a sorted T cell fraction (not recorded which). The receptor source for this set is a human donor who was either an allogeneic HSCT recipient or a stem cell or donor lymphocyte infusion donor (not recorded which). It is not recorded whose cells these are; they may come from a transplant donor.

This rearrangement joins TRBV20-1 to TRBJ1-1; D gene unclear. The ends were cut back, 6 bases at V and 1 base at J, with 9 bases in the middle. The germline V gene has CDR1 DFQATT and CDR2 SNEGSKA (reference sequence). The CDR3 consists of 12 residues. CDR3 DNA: TGCAGTGCCCCGTGGTCGAACACTGAAGCTTTCTTT. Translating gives CSAPWSNTEAFF.

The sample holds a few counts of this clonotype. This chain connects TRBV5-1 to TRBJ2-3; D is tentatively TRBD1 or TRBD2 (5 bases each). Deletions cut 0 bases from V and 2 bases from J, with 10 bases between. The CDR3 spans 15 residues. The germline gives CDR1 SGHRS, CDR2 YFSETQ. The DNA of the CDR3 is TGCGCCAGCAGCTTGGTGGGACCTCACACAGATACGCAGTATTTT. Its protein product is CASSLVGPHTDTQYF. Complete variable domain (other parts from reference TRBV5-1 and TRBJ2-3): KAGVTQTPRYLIKTRGQQVTLSCSPISGHRSVSWYQQTPGQGLQFLFEYFSETQRNKGNFPGRFSGRQFSNSRSEMNVSTLELGDSALYLCASSLVGPHTDTQYFGPGTRLTVL.

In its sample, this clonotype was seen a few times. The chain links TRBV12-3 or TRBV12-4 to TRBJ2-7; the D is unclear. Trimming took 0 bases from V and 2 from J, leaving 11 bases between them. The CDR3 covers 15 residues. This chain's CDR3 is CASSLAAVGTYEQYF. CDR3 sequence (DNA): TGTGCCAGCAGTTTAGCGGCAGTCGGTACCTACGAGCAGTACTTC.

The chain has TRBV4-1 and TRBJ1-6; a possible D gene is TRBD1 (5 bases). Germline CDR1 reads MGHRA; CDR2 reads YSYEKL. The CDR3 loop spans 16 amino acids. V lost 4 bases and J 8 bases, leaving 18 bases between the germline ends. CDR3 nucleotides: TGCGCCAGCAGCCCTCAAGGGGCAGGGAAGGATTCACCCCTCCACTTT. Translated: CASSPQGAGKDSPLHF.

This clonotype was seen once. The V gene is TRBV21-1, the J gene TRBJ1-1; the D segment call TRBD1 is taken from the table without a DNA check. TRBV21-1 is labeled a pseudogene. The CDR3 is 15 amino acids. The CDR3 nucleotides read TGTGCCAGCAGTAAAGAGGCAGGGACGAACACTGAAGCTTTCTTT. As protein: CASSKEAGTNTEAFF.

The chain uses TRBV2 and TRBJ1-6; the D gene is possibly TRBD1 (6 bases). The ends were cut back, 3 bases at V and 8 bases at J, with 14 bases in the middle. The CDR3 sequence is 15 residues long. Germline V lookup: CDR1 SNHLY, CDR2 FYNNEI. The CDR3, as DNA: TGTGCCAGCAGTGAGATGTTGCAGGGGTATTCACCCCTCCACTTT. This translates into CASSEMLQGYSPLHF.

The DNA for the CDR3 is TGCGCCAGCAGCCCGGGACAGATAGATCAGCCCCAGCATTTT. The encoded protein is CASSPGQIDQPQHF. V gene TRBV5-1 combines with J gene TRBJ1-5, with 7 positions matching TRBD1. Germline trimming cut 4 bases from V and 5 bases from J; bases unmatched to any gene: 6. The CDR3 runs to 14 residues. CDR1 is SGHRS and CDR2 is YFSETQ in the germline V gene. Supplemented by reference TRBV5-1 and TRBJ1-5, the full variable domain reads KAGVTQTPRYLIKTRGQQVTLSCSPISGHRSVSWYQQTPGQGLQFLFEYFSETQRNKGNFPGRFSGRQFSNSRSEMNVSTLELGDSALYLCASSPGQIDQPQHFGDGTRLSIL.

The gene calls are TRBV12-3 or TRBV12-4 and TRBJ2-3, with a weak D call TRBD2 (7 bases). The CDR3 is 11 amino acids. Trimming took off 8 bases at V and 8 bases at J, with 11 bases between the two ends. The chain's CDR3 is CASRRGGTQYF. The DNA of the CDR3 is TGTGCCAGCCGGAGGGGGGGTACGCAGTATTTT.